Listed below are T cell receptor beta chains from one sample, sequenced in a study of shared clonotypes between healthy human individuals. Measured with immunoSEQ multiplex PCR; TCRdb has only the in-frame clones, and not every one. Of about 460,000 clones listed, more than 70% are singletons. Material: PBMCs. The receptor source for this set is a middle-aged woman in good health. Some clones in this sample may be carry-over from other donors' samples. CDR3s include the opening cysteine and the closing phenylalanine or tryptophan. D genes are given only for firm matches. Only part of the rows carry a size: once, few, many, or a class if the clone is expanded.

d_call | clone_size | j_call | v_call | cdr3_aa | cdr3_nt
TRBD1 | - | TRBJ1-1 | TRBV29-1 | CSVSQGGNTEAFF | TGCAGCGTTAGTCAGGGGGGGAACACTGAAGCTTTCTTT
- | once | TRBJ1-4 | TRBV28 | CASSSTGSGEKLFF | TGTGCCAGCAGCTCGACAGGATCAGGTGAAAAACTGTTTTTT
- | - | TRBJ2-1 | TRBV27 | CASSLSGSDEQFF | TGTGCCAGCAGTTTATCGGGGTCGGATGAGCAGTTCTTC
- | few | TRBJ2-7 | TRBV5-3 | CARSLRGKDKKVYEQYF | TGTGCCAGAAGCTTGAGAGGGAAGGACAAAAAGGTCTACGAGCAGTACTTC
- | - | TRBJ2-3 | TRBV29-1 | CSAEVGTDTQYF | TGCAGCGCCGAAGTAGGCACAGATACGCAGTATTTT
- | - | TRBJ1-1 | TRBV7-8 | CASSLAKGRGADTEAFF | TGTGCCAGCAGCTTAGCGAAGGGCAGAGGGGCCGACACTGAAGCTTTCTTT
- | - | TRBJ2-5 | TRBV11-3 | CASSLVLGKETQYF | TGTGCCAGCAGCTTAGTCCTCGGGAAAGAGACCCAGTACTTC
TRBD1 | - | TRBJ2-5 | TRBV7-2 | CASRGTGGFETQYF | TGTGCCAGCAGAGGGACAGGGGGCTTCGAGACCCAGTACTTC
TRBD2 | - | TRBJ2-1 | TRBV2 | CASSPGLVNEQFF | TGTGCCAGCAGTCCCGGACTAGTCAATGAGCAGTTCTTC
- | - | TRBJ2-7 | TRBV4-2 | CASSQDYHREQYF | TGTGCCAGCAGCCAAGATTACCACCGCGAGCAGTACTTC
TRBD1 | - | TRBJ1-3 | TRBV19 | CASSMEGAPGNTIYF | TGTGCCAGTAGTATGGAGGGGGCGCCTGGAAACACCATATATTTT
- | - | TRBJ1-5 | TRBV28 | CASSSIQGSYQPQHF | TGTGCCAGCAGTAGCATACAGGGTTCGTATCAGCCCCAGCATTTT
- | - | TRBJ2-7 | TRBV2 | CASSVREQYF | TGTGCCAGCAGTGTGAGGGAGCAGTACTTC
TRBD2 | - | TRBJ2-7 | TRBV27 | CASSFSAGAKNEQYF | TGTGCCAGCAGTTTTTCTGCGGGAGCAAAGAACGAGCAGTACTTC
- | - | TRBJ2-7 | TRBV28 | CASRPQVVLHEQYF | TGTGCCAGCAGGCCACAGGTGGTACTCCACGAGCAGTACTTC
TRBD2 | - | TRBJ2-1 | TRBV28 | CASSPRLAAYNEQFF | TGTGCCAGCAGTCCCAGACTAGCGGCTTACAATGAGCAGTTCTTC
- | few | TRBJ1-2 | TRBV19 | CASSIDSAGAYGYTF | TGTGCCAGTAGTATAGATTCGGCAGGGGCCTATGGCTACACCTTC
- | - | TRBJ2-7 | TRBV10-3 | CAISESLSQTYEQYF | TGTGCCATCAGTGAGTCGCTGTCCCAAACCTACGAGCAGTACTTC
TRBD1 | - | TRBJ1-2 | TRBV4-1 | CASSQAGRGPNYGYTF | TGCGCCAGCAGCCAAGCGGGCAGGGGGCCTAACTATGGCTACACCTTC
- | - | TRBJ2-2 | TRBV9 | CASSVLAQANTGELFF | TGTGCCAGCAGCGTCCTGGCGCAAGCAAACACCGGGGAGCTGTTTTTT
- | - | TRBJ2-1 | TRBV29-1 | CSVDRDGLQFF | TGCAGCGTCGACCGGGACGGACTACAGTTCTTC
TRBD2 | - | TRBJ2-1 | TRBV7-9 | CASSPRTSGNSYNEQFF | TGTGCCAGCAGCCCCCGGACTAGCGGGAACTCCTACAATGAGCAGTTCTTC
TRBD1 | - | TRBJ1-4 | TRBV28 | CASTLGGQGTDLGGEKLFF | TGTGCCAGCACCTTAGGCGGACAGGGGACTGATCTAGGTGGTGAAAAACTGTTTTTT
- | - | TRBJ2-1 | TRBV9 | CASSVEDKYNEQFF | TGTGCCAGCAGCGTAGAGGACAAATACAATGAGCAGTTCTTC
- | once | TRBJ1-1 | TRBV9 | CASSVDPRSNTEAFF | TGTGCCAGCAGCGTAGACCCCAGGTCGAACACTGAAGCTTTCTTT
TRBD2 | - | TRBJ2-1 | TRBV19 | CASSPPRLAGANEQFF | TGTGCCAGTAGTCCCCCCCGACTAGCGGGAGCCAATGAGCAGTTCTTC
- | - | TRBJ2-7 | TRBV6-1 | CASSEGIPEQYF | TGTGCCAGCAGTGAAGGAATACCCGAGCAGTACTTC
TRBD1 | - | TRBJ2-7 | TRBV5-5 | CASSRTGDMYF | TGTGCCAGCAGTAGGACAGGGGATATGTACTTC
- | - | TRBJ2-2 | TRBV10-1 | CASRYTNTGELFF | TGCGCCAGCAGATATACGAACACCGGGGAGCTGTTTTTT
- | once | TRBJ2-7 | TRBV18 | CASSPPSSSSYEQYF | TGTGCCAGCTCACCACCTTCGTCCTCGAGCTACGAGCAGTACTTC
- | - | TRBJ2-7 | TRBV4-2 | CASSQAVDQLPYEQYF | TGTGCCAGCAGCCAAGCTGTGGACCAGCTTCCCTACGAGCAGTACTTC
TRBD1 | - | TRBJ2-3 | TRBV23-1 | CASSHRDRDTDTQYF | TGCGCCAGCAGTCACCGGGACAGGGACACAGATACGCAGTATTTT
TRBD1 | - | TRBJ1-2 | TRBV5-4 | CASTPDSGGAGYGYTF | TGTGCCAGCACCCCCGATTCAGGGGGCGCGGGCTATGGCTACACCTTC
- | - | TRBJ1-5 | TRBV18 | CASSTYSPPSNQPQHF | TGTGCCAGCTCAACCTACAGTCCCCCTAGCAATCAGCCCCAGCATTTT
- | - | TRBJ1-2 | TRBV28 | CASSLFVGGNGYTF | TGTGCCAGCAGTTTATTTGTGGGGGGAAATGGCTACACCTTC
- | once | TRBJ2-1 | TRBV6-4 | CASSDETSSTEQFF | TGTGCCAGCAGTGACGAGACTAGTTCGACTGAGCAGTTCTTC
TRBD1 | many | TRBJ2-3 | TRBV19 | CASSFDRGSTDTQYF | TGTGCCAGTAGTTTTGACAGGGGCTCCACAGATACGCAGTATTTT
- | once | TRBJ2-3 | TRBV4-1 | CASSQGPYTDTQYF | TGCGCCAGCAGCCAAGGACCGTACACAGATACGCAGTATTTT
TRBD1 | - | TRBJ2-3 | TRBV18 | CASSPTGTTDTQYF | TGTGCCAGCTCACCGACAGGGACCACAGATACGCAGTATTTT
- | - | TRBJ2-1 | TRBV30 | CAWSVPGAFSYNEQFF | TGTGCCTGGAGTGTACCGGGGGCGTTCTCCTACAATGAGCAGTTCTTC
- | - | TRBJ2-1 | TRBV5-6 | CASSLRAGYTTYNEQFF | TGTGCCAGCAGCTTGCGTGCAGGATACACAACCTACAATGAGCAGTTCTTC
- | once | TRBJ2-1 | TRBV29-1 | CSASGSPRGEQFF | TGCAGCGCGAGCGGGTCACCGAGGGGAGAGCAGTTCTTC
- | - | TRBJ1-2 | TRBV7-2 | CASSLGQNYGYTF | TGTGCCAGCAGCTTAGGTCAGAACTATGGCTACACCTTC
- | - | TRBJ2-1 | TRBV27 | CASNNRAGANEQFF | TGTGCCAGCAATAATCGGGCGGGGGCCAATGAGCAGTTCTTC
TRBD2 | many | TRBJ2-6 | TRBV4-3 | CASSLGLAGSGANVLTF | TGCGCCAGCAGCCTAGGACTAGCGGGGTCTGGGGCCAACGTCCTGACTTTC
TRBD2 | - | TRBJ2-5 | TRBV19 | CASSIPGLAGGPGTQYF | TGTGCCAGTAGTATCCCGGGACTAGCGGGAGGACCGGGGACCCAGTACTTC
- | - | TRBJ1-1 | TRBV18 | CASSPSVRELMNTEAFF | TGTGCCAGCTCACCTAGCGTGAGGGAACTCATGAACACTGAAGCTTTCTTT
- | - | TRBJ1-4 | TRBV7-9 | CASSPREGEAEKLFF | TGTGCCAGCAGCCCACGGGAGGGGGAGGCTGAAAAACTGTTTTTT